One sample yielded the 5 T cell receptor beta chains listed below, sequenced in a study of blood T cell repertoires in COVID-19. Only in-frame clones appear in the TCRdb table, and some are missing; sequencing was by immunoSEQ multiplex PCR. Here the sample spans about 250,000 clones, 80% to 90% being singletons. The sample consisted of peripheral blood. The receptors here all came from a woman aged 40-49 years who had recovered from COVID-19.

The chain links TRBV19 to TRBJ1-2; TRBD1 agrees at 7 bases. V shed 4 bases and J 2 bases; nucleotides not matched to a gene: 13. This CDR3 contains 17 residues. The V gene's germline CDR1 is LNHDA and CDR2 SQIVND (reference sequence). The CDR3 region has the DNA TGTGCCAGTAGTAAGGGCCGGACAGGATGGAGAAACTATGGCTACACCTTC. Residues: CASSKGRTGWRNYGYTF.

The J gene is TRBJ2-3, the V gene TRBV3-1 (or the pseudogene TRBV3-2); D is unresolved. The V end was cut by 3 bases, the J end by 2 bases, with 12 bases between. The CDR3 contains 15 residues. Germline assignment: CDR1 LGHDT and CDR2 YNNKEL (reference sequence). CDR3 amino acids: CASSHDSDLTDTQYF. CDR3 in DNA: TGTGCCAGCAGCCACGACTCCGACCTCACAGATACGCAGTATTTT.

V gene TRBV19 combines with J gene TRBJ1-2; unclear D gene. Trimming took 5 bases from V and 5 from J, leaving 21 bases between them. Looked up from germline, CDR1 is LNHDA and CDR2 is SQIVND (reference sequence). This CDR3 region has 16 residues. CDR3 coding DNA: TGTGCCAGTAGTTCAGCCAAGGGAGTTGTTTGGTATGGCTACACCTTC. Translation gives CASSSAKGVVWYGYTF.

The rearrangement joins TRBV10-3 to TRBJ2-1; 16 nucleotides line up with TRBD2. The CDR3 totals 15 residues. The ends lost 6 bases at V and 7 bases at J; junction bases unmatched: 3. Germline CDR1 is ENHRY and CDR2 is SYGVKD. CDR3 nucleotides: TGTGCCATCAGGGGACTAGCGGGAGGGCCAAATGAGCAGTTCTTC. Its protein is CAIRGLAGGPNEQFF.

The chain combines TRBV20-1 with TRBJ2-2; 8 bases map to TRBD2. This CDR3 has 15 amino acids. V dropped 3 bases and J dropped 8; count of bases not matched to a gene: 11. Germline V CDR1 and CDR2: DFQATT, SNEGSKA (reference sequence). CDR3 nucleotide sequence: TGCAGTGCTAGTGGCAGCGGGAGTACGATTGGGGAGCTGTTTTTT. Translating it yields CSASGSGSTIGELFF.